These T cell receptor beta chains were read from a single sample in a study of graft-versus-host responses after intestinal transplantation. These receptors' targets are unknown. Some clones are missing from TCRdb's copy, which holds only in-frame ones; the method was immunoSEQ multiplex PCR. Among under 130,000 clones listed, 93% were seen once. Sequenced material: unstimulated CD8+ T cells sorted from spleen or lymph node cells, taken before intestinal transplant. These TCRs come from a human donor who received an intestinal transplant. The CDR3 runs from the conserved cysteine through the conserved F or W. The D gene is left open where the match is weak. Rows may omit the clone size; those that give it use once, few, many or a size class.

j_call d_call v_call clone_size cdr3_aa cdr3_nt
TRBJ1-6 - TRBV7-2 - CASSLEMGYNSPLHF TGTGCCAGCAGCTTAGAAATGGGCTATAATTCACCCCTCCACTTT
TRBJ2-6 TRBD1 TRBV4-1 - CASSQDPSRGRTGANVLTF TGCGCCAGCAGCCAAGACCCCAGCAGGGGGCGTACTGGGGCCAACGTCCTGACTTTC
TRBJ1-3 - TRBV9 - CASSVGQQVGNTIYF TGTGCCAGCAGCGTAGGGCAGCAGGTTGGAAACACCATATATTTT
TRBJ2-3 TRBD2 TRBV5-4 - CASSLGGLAGGSTDTQYF TGTGCCAGCAGCTTGGGGGGACTAGCGGGGGGCAGCACAGATACGCAGTATTTT
TRBJ1-3 - TRBV7-8 - CASSLGISSGNTIYF TGTGCCAGCAGCTTAGGGATTTCCTCTGGAAACACCATATATTTT
TRBJ1-3 - TRBV2 - CASREDGDSGNTIYF TGTGCCAGCAGAGAGGACGGTGACTCTGGAAACACCATATATTTT
TRBJ1-2 - TRBV5-4 few CASSFGTAYGYTF TGTGCCAGCAGCTTTGGGACGGCCTATGGCTACACCTTC
TRBJ2-1 TRBD2 TRBV5-1 - CASSGPLLADRSNEQFF TGCGCCAGCAGCGGCCCCCTACTAGCGGACCGTTCCAATGAGCAGTTCTTC
TRBJ1-2 - TRBV11-2 once CASSLGSSAGYGYTF TGTGCCAGCAGCTTAGGAAGCTCTGCGGGCTATGGCTACACCTTC
TRBJ1-5 - TRBV27 - CASSLSPSNQPQHF TGTGCCAGCAGTTTATCCCCTAGCAATCAGCCCCAGCATTTT
TRBJ1-6 TRBD1 TRBV9 - CASSVERDSSYNSPLHF TGTGCCAGCAGCGTAGAAAGGGACAGCTCCTATAATTCACCCCTCCACTTT
TRBJ2-1 TRBD2 TRBV7-9 - CASSLVLAVAYNEQFF TGTGCCAGCAGCCTGGTTCTAGCGGTGGCCTACAATGAGCAGTTCTTC
TRBJ2-1 - TRBV7-9 - CASSLPDNEQFF TGTGCCAGCAGCTTACCAGACAATGAGCAGTTCTTC
TRBJ2-2 TRBD1 TRBV27 - CASSLTGSLRELFF TGTGCCAGCAGCCTGACAGGGTCCCTCCGGGAGCTGTTTTTT
TRBJ2-7 - TRBV19 - CASSIGPANEQYF TGTGCCAGTAGTATCGGCCCAGCTAACGAGCAGTACTTC
TRBJ1-1 TRBD1 TRBV4-1 - CASSLGGGGLTEAFF TGCGCCAGCAGCCTAGGAGGAGGGGGCCTCACTGAAGCTTTCTTT
TRBJ2-1 - TRBV27 - CASSLYGRGNEQFF TGTGCCAGCAGTTTATATGGCAGGGGTAATGAGCAGTTCTTC
TRBJ2-7 - TRBV11-2 - CASSLFREQYF TGTGCCAGCAGCTTATTTCGCGAGCAGTACTTC
TRBJ2-1 TRBD2 TRBV11-2 once CASSPRGSGGAEEQFF TGTGCCAGCAGCCCCCGTGGTAGCGGGGGGGCGGAAGAGCAGTTCTTC
TRBJ1-5 - TRBV27 - CASSLQGFGNQPQHF TGTGCCAGCAGTTTACAGGGTTTTGGGAATCAGCCCCAGCATTTT
TRBJ2-7 - TRBV6-5 - CASSPDSSYEQYF TGTGCCAGCAGTCCCGACAGCTCCTACGAGCAGTACTTC
TRBJ1-5 - TRBV6-1 few CATSGGGPNQPQHF TGTGCCACCAGTGGGGGGGGGCCCAATCAGCCCCAGCATTTT
TRBJ1-1 - TRBV7-6 - CASSLAWENDTEAFF TGTGCCAGCAGCTTAGCGTGGGAAAATGATACTGAAGCTTTCTTT
TRBJ1-1 - TRBV13 - CASSLTGNTEAFF TGTGCCAGCAGCTTAACAGGGAACACTGAAGCTTTCTTT
TRBJ2-7 TRBD2 TRBV6-5 - CASSYWSGGAYEQYF TGTGCCAGCAGTTACTGGAGCGGGGGGGCCTACGAGCAGTACTTC
TRBJ2-1 - TRBV19 - CASSISSNNEQFF TGTGCCAGTAGTATTAGCTCTAACAATGAGCAGTTCTTC
TRBJ2-7 - TRBV4-1 - CASSRSPGSIYEQYF TGCGCCAGCAGCCGATCCCCCGGGTCCATCTACGAGCAGTACTTC
TRBJ2-3 TRBD2 TRBV7-6 - CASRGLAGAGSDTQYF TGTGCCAGCAGGGGACTAGCGGGGGCCGGGTCAGATACGCAGTATTTT
TRBJ1-2 - TRBV5-1 - CASSGATDPLRGYTF TGCGCCAGCAGCGGGGCGACGGATCCTCTAAGAGGCTACACCTTC
TRBJ2-1 TRBD2 TRBV27 - CASSFLAGDNEQFF TGTGCCAGCAGTTTCCTAGCGGGGGACAATGAGCAGTTCTTC
TRBJ2-6 - TRBV6-5 - CASSYGGPGANVLTF TGTGCCAGCAGTTACGGGGGGCCCGGGGCCAACGTCCTGACTTTC
TRBJ2-3 TRBD2 TRBV7-6 - CASSSGTSGYTDTQYF TGTGCCAGCAGCTCCGGGACTAGCGGATACACAGATACGCAGTATTTT
TRBJ1-1 - TRBV15 - CATSPLNTEAFF TGTGCCACCAGCCCCCTCAACACTGAAGCTTTCTTT
TRBJ1-1 - TRBV19 - CATNSLMNTEAFF TGTGCCACAAACTCCCTCATGAACACTGAAGCTTTCTTT
TRBJ2-2 - TRBV11-2 - CASSLPFTGELFF TGTGCCAGCAGCTTACCCTTCACCGGGGAGCTGTTTTTT
TRBJ2-1 - TRBV2 - CASSGGGSYNEQFF TGTGCCAGCAGTGGAGGAGGGAGTTACAATGAGCAGTTCTTC
TRBJ2-7 - TRBV4-1 - CASSQVPGDPDEQYF TGCGCCAGCAGCCAAGTCCCAGGGGACCCCGACGAGCAGTACTTC
TRBJ2-7 - TRBV19 - CASSDGPANYEQYF TGTGCCAGTAGTGACGGGCCAGCCAACTACGAGCAGTACTTC
TRBJ2-1 - TRBV4-1 - CASSQDMWNTNNEQFF TGCGCCAGCAGCCAAGATATGTGGAACACTAACAATGAGCAGTTCTTC
TRBJ2-3 - TRBV7-8 once CASSLERWASLVTDTQYF TGTGCCAGCAGCTTAGAGCGGTGGGCTAGCTTGGTCACAGATACGCAGTATTTT
TRBJ2-3 TRBD1 TRBV4-1 - CASSHLPGQGITDTQYF TGCGCCAGCAGCCACCTCCCGGGACAGGGGATCACAGATACGCAGTATTTT
TRBJ1-2 - TRBV7-6 once CASSRAGIDGYTF TGTGCCAGCAGCCGGGCCGGCATTGATGGCTACACCTTC
TRBJ2-5 - TRBV11-1 - CASSPREGETQYF TGTGCCAGCAGCCCCCGGGAAGGCGAGACCCAGTACTTC
TRBJ1-2 - TRBV14 - CASSQDSNTSWGYTF TGTGCCAGCAGCCAAGATTCAAACACCAGTTGGGGCTACACCTTC
TRBJ2-7 - TRBV30 once CAWSFEQEQYF TGTGCCTGGAGCTTCGAGCAGGAGCAGTACTTC
TRBJ2-7 - TRBV28 - CASITYGPSYEQYF TGTGCCAGCATTACATATGGGCCTTCCTACGAGCAGTACTTC
TRBJ1-5 TRBD1 TRBV5-4 - CASSEQGASNQPQHF TGTGCCAGCAGCGAGCAGGGGGCTAGCAATCAGCCCCAGCATTTT
TRBJ2-2 TRBD1 TRBV4-1 - CASSQFDRGSIGGELFF TGCGCCAGCAGCCAATTCGACAGGGGGTCAATAGGCGGGGAGCTGTTTTTT
TRBJ2-1 - TRBV6-1 - CASSVLDYHIQEQFF TGTGCCAGCAGTGTGTTGGACTACCACATTCAAGAGCAGTTCTTC
TRBJ2-3 TRBD2 TRBV29-1 once CSVGPGGAGRTDTQYF TGCAGCGTCGGCCCCGGTGGAGCGGGGAGGACAGATACGCAGTATTTT
TRBJ2-7 - TRBV7-9 - CASSNLATAYEQYF TGTGCCAGCAGCAACCTAGCGACGGCATACGAGCAGTACTTC
TRBJ1-4 - TRBV11-2 once CASSFGPGSAEKLFF -
TRBJ2-5 TRBD2 TRBV4-1 few CASSQLSGREETQYF TGCGCCAGCAGCCAACTTAGCGGGAGAGAAGAGACCCAGTACTTC
TRBJ2-7 - TRBV19 - CASSSSVHVYEQYF TGTGCCAGTAGTTCCTCGGTCCACGTCTACGAGCAGTACTTC